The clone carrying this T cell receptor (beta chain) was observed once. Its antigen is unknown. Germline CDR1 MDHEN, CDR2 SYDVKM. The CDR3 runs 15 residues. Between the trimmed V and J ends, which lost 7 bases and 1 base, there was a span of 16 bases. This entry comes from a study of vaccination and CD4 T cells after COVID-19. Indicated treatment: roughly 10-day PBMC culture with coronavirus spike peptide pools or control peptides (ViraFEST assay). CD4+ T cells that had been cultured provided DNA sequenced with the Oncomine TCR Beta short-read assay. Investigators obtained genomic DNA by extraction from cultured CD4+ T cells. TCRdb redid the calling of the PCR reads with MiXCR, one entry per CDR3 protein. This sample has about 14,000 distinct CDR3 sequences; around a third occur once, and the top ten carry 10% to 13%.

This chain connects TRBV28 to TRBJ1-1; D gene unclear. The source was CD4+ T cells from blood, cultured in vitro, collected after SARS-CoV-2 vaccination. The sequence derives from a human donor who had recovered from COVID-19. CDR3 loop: CASTIISKGNTEAFF. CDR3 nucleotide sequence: TGTGCCAGCACCATTATAAGTAAGGGGAACACTGAAGCTTTCTTT. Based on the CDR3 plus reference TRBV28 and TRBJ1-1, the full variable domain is DVKVTQSSRYLVKRTGEKVFLECVQDMDHENMFWYRQDPGLGLRLIYFSYDVKMKEKGDIPEGYSVSREKKERFSLILESASTNQTSMYLCASTIISKGNTEAFFGQGTRLTVV.